The 5 T cell receptor beta chains below all came from one sample that was sequenced in a study of blood T cell repertoires in COVID-19. Repertoires were generated with immunoSEQ multiplex PCR, while TCRdb's copy carries only in-frame clones and drops some. The sample has 150,000 to 200,000 clones; around 80% are singletons. The source material was peripheral blood. The receptors derive from a woman over 75 with active or convalescent COVID-19.

The chain carries TRBV6-2 or TRBV6-3 and TRBJ2-1, with TRBD2 matching over 10 bases. V was clipped by 5 bases and J by 0 bases; unmatched bases: 4. Germline loops: CDR1 MNHEY, CDR2 SVGEGT. The CDR3 extends over 16 amino acids. CDR3 bases: TGTGCCAGCAGTCTTCCTAGCGGGGGCTCCTACAATGAGCAGTTCTTC. Encoded protein: CASSLPSGGSYNEQFF.

This clone was picked up a small number of times. The rearrangement joins TRBV5-1 to TRBJ1-5; 9 bases fit TRBD1. The CDR3 length is 14 residues. V gave up 4 bases and J gave up 7 bases; unmatched junction bases: 6. Germline lookup yields CDR1 SGHRS and CDR2 YFSETQ. The CDR3 DNA reads TGCGCCAGCAGCACACAGGGGGCAGGACAGCCCCAGCATTTT. As protein: CASSTQGAGQPQHF.

V usage is TRBV28 and J usage is TRBJ1-6; D perhaps matches TRBD1 (6 bases). Germline CDR1 MDHEN, CDR2 SYDVKM. Trimming stripped 5 bases from V and 0 bases from J, with 14 bases between. The CDR3 contains 17 residues. The CDR3 bases are TGTGCCAGCAGTCCTACCGGACAGAGCTCCTATAATTCACCCCTCCACTTT. Amino acids: CASSPTGQSSYNSPLHF.

The chain carries TRBV5-1 and TRBJ2-3; D may be TRBD2 (7 bases). Germline CDR1 SGHRS, CDR2 YFSETQ. The CDR3 length is 15 residues. V was trimmed by 0 bases and J by 3 bases, leaving 11 bases between them. The CDR3 loop reads CASSLVGGPTDTQYF. As DNA, the CDR3 is TGCGCCAGCAGCTTGGTCGGGGGGCCTACAGATACGCAGTATTTT.

The V call is TRBV9, the J call TRBJ1-6; D perhaps matches TRBD1 (6 bases). Trimming left V 4 bases short and J 9 bases short, with 20 bases between. CDR3 length: 16 residues. Germline V gene lookup returns CDR1 SGDLS and CDR2 YYNGEE. This CDR3 is CASSLQGMVEGSPLHF. In nucleotides, the CDR3 is TGTGCCAGCAGCCTACAGGGAATGGTGGAAGGTTCACCCCTCCACTTT.